This is a list of T cell receptor beta chains from one sample in a study of blood T cell repertoires in COVID-19. Sequencing used immunoSEQ multiplex PCR; TCRdb keeps in-frame clones, though not all of them. The sample lists 120,000 or so clones; about 90% were seen once. Material: peripheral blood. These receptor sequences come from an older woman with COVID-19, enrolled during active disease. CDR3s include the opening cysteine and the closing phenylalanine or tryptophan. The order of the fields is clone size, J gene, D gene, V gene, CDR3 DNA, CDR3 protein. A D gene is named only where the DNA matches it firmly. The listing skips clone size in some rows; elsewhere it reads once, few, many or a size class.

>few|TRBJ1-4|TRBD1|TRBV11-2
TGTGCCAGCAGGCGGACAGGGTCTAATGAAAAACTGTTTTTT
CASRRTGSNEKLFF
>few|TRBJ1-1|.|TRBV7-2
TGTGCCAGCAGCTTAGACCCCGCAGGGGACACTGAAGCTTTCTTT
CASSLDPAGDTEAFF
>.|TRBJ2-2|.|TRBV29-1
TGCAGCGTACGAATAGGCAGGGTTCGGAACACCGGGGAGCTGTTTTTT
CSVRIGRVRNTGELFF
>.|TRBJ2-2|TRBD1|TRBV4-2
TGTGCCAGCAGCCAAGGGACAGGGGACACCGGGGAGCTGTTTTTT
CASSQGTGDTGELFF
>.|TRBJ1-2|.|TRBV19
TGTGCCAGTAGTATTGCACAGGGCGCCTATGGCTACACCTTC
CASSIAQGAYGYTF
>.|TRBJ2-5|.|TRBV29-1
TGCAGCGTTGGGCAGGGCCATGAGACCCAGTACTTC
CSVGQGHETQYF
>.|TRBJ2-3|TRBD1|TRBV11-3
TGTGCCAGCAGCTCCTCAGGGGGCAATAGCACAGATACGCAGTATTTT
CASSSSGGNSTDTQYF
>.|TRBJ1-1|TRBD1|TRBV7-3
TGTGCCAGCAGCTTAGCGGACCGGATCGTGGACAGGGGTAGAGCTTTCTTT
CASSLADRIVDRGRAFF
>.|TRBJ2-2|.|TRBV6-5
TGTGCCAGCACGCGAGGAGGGGAGCTGTTTTTT
CASTRGGELFF
>.|TRBJ1-2|.|TRBV7-8
TGTGCCAGCAGCCCGGGGGGACGGACGAACTATGGCTACACCTTC
CASSPGGRTNYGYTF
>.|TRBJ1-2|TRBD1|TRBV9
TGTGCCAGCAGCGTAGGCGTTACGAGGGGGCGCGCCTATGGCTACACCTTC
CASSVGVTRGRAYGYTF
>.|TRBJ2-2|.|TRBV5-1
TGCGCCAGCAGCCGTGCAGGGGAAACCGGGGAGCTGTTTTTT
CASSRAGETGELFF
>.|TRBJ2-7|.|TRBV30
TGTGCCTGGGGGCTGAGCTCCTACGAGCAGTACTTC
CAWGLSSYEQYF
>.|TRBJ2-2|TRBD1|TRBV6-5
TGTGCCAGCGGGGGACAGGGGGCGACCGGGGAGCTGTTTTTT
CASGGQGATGELFF
>.|TRBJ2-7|.|TRBV6-5
TGTGCCAGCAGTTATTCTCGCCAGGGTGGGTCCGAGCAGTACTTC
CASSYSRQGGSEQYF
>.|TRBJ1-5|TRBD1|TRBV19
TGTGCCAGTAGTATAGTCTCAGGGGGACAGCCCCAGCATTTT
CASSIVSGGQPQHF
>.|TRBJ1-4|.|TRBV6-5
TGTGCCAGCAAGCGGGGCAGCGAAAAACTGTTTTTT
CASKRGSEKLFF
>.|TRBJ1-2|.|TRBV27
TGTGCCAGCACAGGGAGGGAAGTCAGCTATGGCTACACCTTC
CASTGREVSYGYTF
>.|TRBJ2-2|TRBD1|TRBV10-3
TGTGCCATCAGTGAGTCTCGGCAGGGGGCAATCACCGGGGAGCTGTTTTTT
CAISESRQGAITGELFF
>.|TRBJ2-3|TRBD2|TRBV6-1
TGTGCCAGCAGTGAAGCGAGAGGGCTAGCGGGTACAGATACGCAGTATTTT
CASSEARGLAGTDTQYF
>.|TRBJ2-7|.|TRBV11-3
TGTGCCAGCAGCCTCTCCCGCTCCTACGAGCAGTACTTC
CASSLSRSYEQYF
>once|TRBJ2-5|.|TRBV25-1
TGTGCCAGCAGTCGGAGGGGCGGTTCGGAGACCCAGTACTTC
CASSRRGGSETQYF
>.|TRBJ2-5|TRBD2|TRBV4-3
TGCGCCAGCAGCCAAGGTCGTTGGCGGGGGATCGATCGAGAGACCCAGTACTTC
CASSQGRWRGIDRETQYF
>.|TRBJ1-1|TRBD1|TRBV19
TGTGCCAGTAAGGTTGAGGACAGGGGTAGCACTGAAGCTTTCTTT
CASKVEDRGSTEAFF
>.|TRBJ2-3|TRBD1|TRBV7-6
TGTGCCAGCAGCCGGCGGACAGGGGACACAGATACGCAGTATTTT
CASSRRTGDTDTQYF
>once|TRBJ2-5|TRBD2|TRBV7-2
TGTGCCAGCAGCTTAGTCGTAGGGGCGGGAGGAGAGACCCAGTACTTC
CASSLVVGAGGETQYF
>once|TRBJ1-2|.|TRBV6-5
TGTGCCAGCAGTTACTCACAGGATAACTATGGCTACACCTTC
CASSYSQDNYGYTF
>.|TRBJ1-2|.|TRBV4-3
TGCGCCAGCAGCCAACAATTCCGGCAGGACTATGGCTACACCTTC
CASSQQFRQDYGYTF
>.|TRBJ2-5|.|TRBV12-5
TGTGCTAGTGGTACCGGGACAATTCAAGAGACCCAGTACTTC
CASGTGTIQETQYF
>.|TRBJ2-3|.|TRBV18
TGTGCCAGCTCACGGCGAAGGGGGACAGATACGCAGTATTTT
CASSRRRGTDTQYF
>.|TRBJ2-1|TRBD1|TRBV12-5
TGTGCTAGTGCCTCCACAGGGGACCTCGATGAGCAGTTCTTC
CASASTGDLDEQFF
>.|TRBJ1-3|.|TRBV7-9
TGTGCCAGCAGCTTGATGGAGCTCTACAACACCATATATTTT
CASSLMELYNTIYF
>once|TRBJ2-5|TRBD2|TRBV19
TGTGCCAGTAGAAGGGCCGGGACTAGCAAAAGAGAGACCCAGTACTTC
CASRRAGTSKRETQYF
>.|TRBJ1-3|TRBD1|TRBV7-9
TGTGCCAGCAGCCACCGGGACAGGGTTTGGGACACCATATATTTT
CASSHRDRVWDTIYF
>.|TRBJ1-2|TRBD1|TRBV7-2
TGTGCCAGCAGCTTAGCAAAAGGACAGGGGTGGGCAGGTGGCTACACCTTC
CASSLAKGQGWAGGYTF
>.|TRBJ2-1|TRBD2|TRBV9
TGTGCCAGCAGCACCCAAGCGGGGGGGCCGAAGAATGAGCAGTTCTTC
CASSTQAGGPKNEQFF
>.|TRBJ1-6|TRBD1|TRBV5-1
TGCGCCAGCAGCTTGGGGGACAGAGCTTCACCCCTCCACTTT
CASSLGDRASPLHF
>.|TRBJ1-6|TRBD1|TRBV5-4
TGTGCCAGCAGTTTGACAGGGTGGAGAAATTCACCCCTCCACTTT
CASSLTGWRNSPLHF
>.|TRBJ2-2|TRBD2|TRBV7-6
TGTGCCAGCAGCTACCCCCGGACTAGCGGGGGGCAGCGGGGCACCGGGGAGCTGTTTTTT
CASSYPRTSGGQRGTGELFF
>.|TRBJ2-5|.|TRBV7-9
TGTGCCAGCAGCTTGTTGGCCGACTACCAAGAGACCCAGTACTTC
CASSLLADYQETQYF
>.|TRBJ2-5|TRBD1|TRBV15
TGTGCCACCAGCAAGGACAGGGCTACGGAGACCCAGTACTTC
CATSKDRATETQYF
>.|TRBJ1-1|.|TRBV4-1
TGCGCCAGCAGGCCGTTCGGGGGAAACACTGAAGCTTTCTTT
CASRPFGGNTEAFF
>.|TRBJ2-2|TRBD1|TRBV11-3
TGTGCCAGCAGCTCAGGGACAGGGTACGGGGAGCTGTTTTTT
CASSSGTGYGELFF
>.|TRBJ1-1|TRBD1|TRBV18
TGTGCCAGCTCACCATATTCCACAGGGGGAGGCTCGATCCCTGAAGCTTTCTTT
CASSPYSTGGGSIPEAFF
>.|TRBJ1-1|.|TRBV19
TGTGCCAGTAGATTGGCCCCGGGGGGGACTGAAGCTTTCTTT
CASRLAPGGTEAFF
>.|TRBJ2-3|.|TRBV5-4
TGTGCCAGCAGCTTGCCGGGGGACGGAACAGATACGCAGTATTTT
CASSLPGDGTDTQYF
>.|TRBJ2-7|.|TRBV11-2
TGTGCCAGCAGCCTAGGTACGGCCCAGACTTTTCCCTACGAGCAGTACTTC
CASSLGTAQTFPYEQYF
>.|TRBJ1-1|.|TRBV7-2
TGTGCCAGCAGCACTAGGGGACATCTTAACACTGAAGCTTTCTTT
CASSTRGHLNTEAFF
>.|TRBJ2-7|TRBD1|TRBV3-1/TRBV3-2
TGTGCCAGCAGCCAAGCGCGTACCGACAGGGACGAGCAGTACTTC
CASSQARTDRDEQYF
>.|TRBJ2-1|TRBD2|TRBV10-3
TGTGCCACCACGAGCGGGGGGGCCCTTGGCTACAATGAGCAGTTCTTC
CATTSGGALGYNEQFF
>.|TRBJ1-2|.|TRBV4-3
TGCGCCAGCAGCCAAGATGCCAGAGGCTATGGCTACACCTTC
CASSQDARGYGYTF
>.|TRBJ1-2|TRBD1|TRBV3-1/TRBV3-2
TGTGCCAGCAGCCGACAGGGTCAGGGCTACACCTTC
CASSRQGQGYTF
>.|TRBJ2-7|TRBD1|TRBV30
TGTGCCTGGACCCGGACAGGGGCGAGCGAGCAGTACTTC
CAWTRTGASEQYF
>.|TRBJ1-2|TRBD1|TRBV6-4
TGTGCCAGCAGTGCCACAACCCTAGGACAGGGGAAGTTAGGTTATGGCTACACCTTC
CASSATTLGQGKLGYGYTF
>.|TRBJ1-3|.|TRBV5-3
TGTGCCAGAAGCTTGTCGGGGACTGACTCTGGAAACACCATATATTTT
CARSLSGTDSGNTIYF
>.|TRBJ1-6|.|TRBV15
TGTGCCACCAGCACCACAAGGTCGGGTTCACCCCTCCACTTT
CATSTTRSGSPLHF